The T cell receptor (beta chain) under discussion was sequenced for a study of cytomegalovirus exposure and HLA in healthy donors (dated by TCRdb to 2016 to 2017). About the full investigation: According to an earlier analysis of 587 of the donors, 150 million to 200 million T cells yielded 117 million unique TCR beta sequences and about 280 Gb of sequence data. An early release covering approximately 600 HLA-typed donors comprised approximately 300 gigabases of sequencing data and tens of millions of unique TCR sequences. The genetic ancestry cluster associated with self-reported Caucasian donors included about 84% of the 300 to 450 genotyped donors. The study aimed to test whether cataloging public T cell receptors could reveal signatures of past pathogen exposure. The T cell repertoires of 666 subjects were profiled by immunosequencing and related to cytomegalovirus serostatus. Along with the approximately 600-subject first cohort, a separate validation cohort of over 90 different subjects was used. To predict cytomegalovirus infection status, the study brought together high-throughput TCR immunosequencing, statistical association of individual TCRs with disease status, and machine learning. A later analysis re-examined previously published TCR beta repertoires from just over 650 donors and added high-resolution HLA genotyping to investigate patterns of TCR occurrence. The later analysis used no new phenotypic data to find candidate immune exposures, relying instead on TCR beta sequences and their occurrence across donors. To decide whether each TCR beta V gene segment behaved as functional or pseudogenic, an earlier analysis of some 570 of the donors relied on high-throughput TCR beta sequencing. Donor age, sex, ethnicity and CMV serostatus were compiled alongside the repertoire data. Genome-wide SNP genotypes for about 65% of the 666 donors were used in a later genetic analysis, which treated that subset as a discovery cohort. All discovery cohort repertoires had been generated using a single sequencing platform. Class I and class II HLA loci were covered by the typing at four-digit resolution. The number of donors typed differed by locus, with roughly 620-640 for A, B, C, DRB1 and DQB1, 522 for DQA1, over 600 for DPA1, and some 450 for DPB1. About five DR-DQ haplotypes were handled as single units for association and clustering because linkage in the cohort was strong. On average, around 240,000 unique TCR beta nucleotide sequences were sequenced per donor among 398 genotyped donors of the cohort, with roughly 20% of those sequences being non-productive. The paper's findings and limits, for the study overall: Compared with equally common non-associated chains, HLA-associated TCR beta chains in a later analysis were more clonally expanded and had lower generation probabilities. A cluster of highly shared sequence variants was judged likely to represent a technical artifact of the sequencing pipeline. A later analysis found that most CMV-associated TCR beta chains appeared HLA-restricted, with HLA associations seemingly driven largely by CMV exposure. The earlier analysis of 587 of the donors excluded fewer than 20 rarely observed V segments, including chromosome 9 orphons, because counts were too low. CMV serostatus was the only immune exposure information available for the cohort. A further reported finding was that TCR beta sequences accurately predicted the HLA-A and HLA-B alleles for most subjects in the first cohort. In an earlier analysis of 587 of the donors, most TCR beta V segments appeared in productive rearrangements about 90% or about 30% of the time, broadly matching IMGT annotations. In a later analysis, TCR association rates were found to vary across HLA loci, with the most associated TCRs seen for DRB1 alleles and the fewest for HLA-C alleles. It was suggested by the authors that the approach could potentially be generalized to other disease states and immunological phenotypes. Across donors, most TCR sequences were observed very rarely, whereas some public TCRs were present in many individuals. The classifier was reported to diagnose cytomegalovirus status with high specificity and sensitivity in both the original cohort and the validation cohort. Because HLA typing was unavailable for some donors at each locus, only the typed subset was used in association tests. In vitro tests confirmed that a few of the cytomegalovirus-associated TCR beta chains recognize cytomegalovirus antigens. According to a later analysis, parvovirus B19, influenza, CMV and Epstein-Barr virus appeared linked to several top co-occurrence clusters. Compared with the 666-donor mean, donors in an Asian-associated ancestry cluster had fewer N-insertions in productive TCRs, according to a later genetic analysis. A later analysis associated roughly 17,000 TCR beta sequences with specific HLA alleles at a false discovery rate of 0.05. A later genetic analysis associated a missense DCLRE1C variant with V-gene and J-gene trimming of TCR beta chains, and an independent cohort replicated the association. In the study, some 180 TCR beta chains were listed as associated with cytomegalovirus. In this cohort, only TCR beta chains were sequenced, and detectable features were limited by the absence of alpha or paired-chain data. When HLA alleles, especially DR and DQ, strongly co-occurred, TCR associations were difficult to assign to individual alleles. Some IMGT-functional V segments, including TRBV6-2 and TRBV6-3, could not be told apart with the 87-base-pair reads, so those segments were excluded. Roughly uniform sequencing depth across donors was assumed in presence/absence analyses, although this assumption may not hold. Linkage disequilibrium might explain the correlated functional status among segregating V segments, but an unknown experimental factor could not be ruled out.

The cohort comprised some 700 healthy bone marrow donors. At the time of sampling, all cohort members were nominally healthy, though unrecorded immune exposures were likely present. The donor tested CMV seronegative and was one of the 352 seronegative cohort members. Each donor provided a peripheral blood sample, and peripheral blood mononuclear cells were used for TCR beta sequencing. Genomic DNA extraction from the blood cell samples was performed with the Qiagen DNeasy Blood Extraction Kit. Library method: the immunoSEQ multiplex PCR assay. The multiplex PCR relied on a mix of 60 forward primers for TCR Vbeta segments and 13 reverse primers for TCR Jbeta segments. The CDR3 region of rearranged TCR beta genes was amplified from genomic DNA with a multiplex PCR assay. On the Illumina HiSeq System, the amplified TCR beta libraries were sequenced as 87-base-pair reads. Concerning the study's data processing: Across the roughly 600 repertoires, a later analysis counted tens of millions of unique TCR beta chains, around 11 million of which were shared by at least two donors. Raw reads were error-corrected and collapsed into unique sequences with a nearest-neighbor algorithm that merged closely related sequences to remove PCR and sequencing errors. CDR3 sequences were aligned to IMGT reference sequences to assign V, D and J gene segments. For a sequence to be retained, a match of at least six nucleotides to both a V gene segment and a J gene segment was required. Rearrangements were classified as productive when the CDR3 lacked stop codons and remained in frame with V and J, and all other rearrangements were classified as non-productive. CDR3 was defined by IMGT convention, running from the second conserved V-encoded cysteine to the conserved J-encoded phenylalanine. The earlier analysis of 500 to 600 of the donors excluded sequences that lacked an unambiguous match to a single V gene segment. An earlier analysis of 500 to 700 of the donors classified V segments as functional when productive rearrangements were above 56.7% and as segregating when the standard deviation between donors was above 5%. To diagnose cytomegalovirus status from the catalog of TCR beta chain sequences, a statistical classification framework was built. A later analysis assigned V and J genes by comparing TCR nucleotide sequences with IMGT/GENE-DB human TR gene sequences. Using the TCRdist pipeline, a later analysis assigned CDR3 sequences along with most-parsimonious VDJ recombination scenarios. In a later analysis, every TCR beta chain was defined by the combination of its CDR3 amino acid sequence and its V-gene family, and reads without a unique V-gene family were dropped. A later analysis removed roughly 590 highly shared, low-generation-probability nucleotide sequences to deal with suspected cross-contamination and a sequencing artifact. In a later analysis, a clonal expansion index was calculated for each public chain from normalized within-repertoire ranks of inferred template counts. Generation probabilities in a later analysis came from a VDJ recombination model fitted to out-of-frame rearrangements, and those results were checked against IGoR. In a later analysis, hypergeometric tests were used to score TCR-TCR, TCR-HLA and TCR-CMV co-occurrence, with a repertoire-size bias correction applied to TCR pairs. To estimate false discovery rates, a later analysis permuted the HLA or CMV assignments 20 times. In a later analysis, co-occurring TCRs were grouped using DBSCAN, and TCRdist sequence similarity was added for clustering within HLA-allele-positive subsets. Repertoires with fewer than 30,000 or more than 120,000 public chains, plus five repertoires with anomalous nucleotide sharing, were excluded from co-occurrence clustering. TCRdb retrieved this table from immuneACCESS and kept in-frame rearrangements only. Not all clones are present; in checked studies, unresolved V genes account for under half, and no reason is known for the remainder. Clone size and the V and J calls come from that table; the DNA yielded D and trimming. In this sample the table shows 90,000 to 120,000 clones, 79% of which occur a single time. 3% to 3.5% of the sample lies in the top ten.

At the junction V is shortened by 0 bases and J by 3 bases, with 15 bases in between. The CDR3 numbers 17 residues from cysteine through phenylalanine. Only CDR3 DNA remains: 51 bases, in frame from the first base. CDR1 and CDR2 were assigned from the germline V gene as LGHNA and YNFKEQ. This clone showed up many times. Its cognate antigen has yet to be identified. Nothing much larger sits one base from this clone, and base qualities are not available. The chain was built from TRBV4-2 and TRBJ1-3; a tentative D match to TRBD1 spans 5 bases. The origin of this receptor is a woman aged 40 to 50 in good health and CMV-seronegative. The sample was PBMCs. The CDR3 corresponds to CASSQDPGGLVGNTIYF. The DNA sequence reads TGTGCCAGCAGCCAAGACCCCGGGGGTTTAGTTGGAAACACCATATATTTT.